The 10 T cell receptor beta chains below all came from one sample that was sequenced in a study of early stage breast cancer tumors. TCRdb's table, derived via immunoSEQ multiplex PCR, lists solely in-frame clones and lacks some. The sample lists tens of thousands of clones, approximately 80% occurring once. Sequenced sample: blood. The receptors originated from a person in their sixties or seventies with breast cancer.

The chain uses TRBV5-6 and TRBJ1-4, with 8 positions matching TRBD1. Germline assignment: CDR1 SGHDT and CDR2 YYEEEE. The CDR3 runs 15 residues. Losses at the gene ends were 4 bases for V and 7 bases for J; bases not matched to a gene: 9. The DNA of the CDR3 is TGTGCCAGCAGCCAAGGACAGGGAGGTTTTGAAAAACTGTTTTTT. Protein sequence: CASSQGQGGFEKLFF. Supplemented by reference TRBV5-6 and TRBJ1-4, the full variable domain reads DAGVTQSPTHLIKTRGQQVTLRCSPKSGHDTVSWYQQALGQGPQFIFQYYEEEERQRGNFPDRFSGHQFPNYSSELNVNALLLGDSALYLCASSQGQGGFEKLFFGSGTQLSVL.

As concerns this clone: The junction does not match germline at one end; this may be a read error. This chain uses TRBV29-1 with TRBJ2-1, with 10 bases fitting TRBD2. The CDR3 extends over 14 amino acids. Germline V CDR1 and CDR2: SQVTM, ANQGSEA. The CDR3 reads CSGEGASGSGEQFF. The CDR3 DNA reads TGCAGCGGTGAAGGGGCTAGCGGGAGTGGTGAGCAGTTCTTC.

A single count supports this clone. J is TRBJ2-3 and V is TRBV7-3; D gene ambiguous. The germline CDR1 and CDR2 sequences are SGHTA and FQGTGA. V dropped 4 bases and J dropped 4 bases, with 9 bases sitting between them. There are 13 residues in the CDR3. The CDR3 sequence is CASSSLVADTQYF. CDR3 bases: TGTGCCAGCAGCTCCCTGGTTGCAGATACGCAGTATTTT.

The rearrangement links TRBV19 to TRBJ2-3; D possibly uses TRBD1 or TRBD2 (5 bases each). This CDR3 contains 15 residues. Germline CDR1 is LNHDA and CDR2 is SQIVND (reference sequence). The germline V and J ends were trimmed by 3 bases and 4 bases, with 14 bases remaining between them. The CDR3 loop reads CASSIQPGRADTQYF. The CDR3 coding sequence is TGTGCCAGTAGTATCCAGCCAGGGCGGGCAGATACGCAGTATTTT.

The J gene is TRBJ2-3, the V gene TRBV11-3, with D possibly matching TRBD2 (7 bases). With 3 bases removed from V and 2 bases from J, the gap between germline ends came to 12 bases. The CDR3 contains 15 residues. Per germline, CDR1 SGHNT and CDR2 YENEEA. The CDR3: CASSFEGGATDTQYF. The CDR3 nucleotides read TGTGCCAGCAGCTTCGAGGGGGGGGCCACAGATACGCAGTATTTT.

This clone was recorded a few times. The rearrangement links TRBV21-1 to TRBJ2-7. TRBV21-1 is flagged as a pseudogene. This CDR3 is built from 14 residues. The CDR3 protein is CASTEEGVSYEQYF. DNA of the CDR3: TGTGCCAGCACCGAAGAAGGCGTATCCTACGAGCAGTACTTC.

The V and J genes are TRBV28 and TRBJ2-7, with TRBD1 as a possible D gene (6 bases). Trimming pared 6 bases from V and 6 bases from J, leaving 24 bases between. The germline V gene has CDR1 MDHEN and CDR2 SYDVKM. This CDR3 is built from 16 residues. CDR3 nucleotides: TGTGCCAGCAGCCGGAAGACAGGATCAACCACTTCCGAGCAGTACTTC. It codes for CASSRKTGSTTSEQYF.

This clone was recorded only once. The genes are TRBV9 and TRBJ2-1; the match to TRBD2 covers 11 bases. Per germline, CDR1 SGDLS and CDR2 YYNGEE. V was clipped by 4 bases and J by 6 bases; unmatched bases: 12. CDR3 length equals 17 residues. The CDR3 spells CASSTGTSGIGGNEQFF. For the CDR3, the DNA is TGTGCCAGCAGCACCGGGACTAGCGGAATTGGGGGCAATGAGCAGTTCTTC.

The chain is built from TRBV27 and TRBJ2-3; TRBD1 might be the D (6 bases). The CDR3 covers 14 residues. The germline V gene has CDR1 MNHEY and CDR2 SMNVEV (reference sequence). With 6 bases removed from V and 3 bases from J, the gap between germline ends came to 13 bases. As DNA, the CDR3 is TGTGCCAGCAGCCTGGGTCAGGGGACAGATACGCAGTATTTT. Encoded protein: CASSLGQGTDTQYF.

The rearrangement joins TRBV6-1 to TRBJ1-1; D possibly corresponds to TRBD1 (6 bases). Between the trimmed V and J ends, which lost 5 bases and 4 bases, there was a span of 14 bases. This CDR3 region has 14 residues. CDR1 MNHNS and CDR2 SASEGT come from the germline V gene. The CDR3 nucleotides read TGTGCCAGCAGTCACAGGGTAGGGAGCACTGAAGCTTTCTTT. Translated: CASSHRVGSTEAFF.